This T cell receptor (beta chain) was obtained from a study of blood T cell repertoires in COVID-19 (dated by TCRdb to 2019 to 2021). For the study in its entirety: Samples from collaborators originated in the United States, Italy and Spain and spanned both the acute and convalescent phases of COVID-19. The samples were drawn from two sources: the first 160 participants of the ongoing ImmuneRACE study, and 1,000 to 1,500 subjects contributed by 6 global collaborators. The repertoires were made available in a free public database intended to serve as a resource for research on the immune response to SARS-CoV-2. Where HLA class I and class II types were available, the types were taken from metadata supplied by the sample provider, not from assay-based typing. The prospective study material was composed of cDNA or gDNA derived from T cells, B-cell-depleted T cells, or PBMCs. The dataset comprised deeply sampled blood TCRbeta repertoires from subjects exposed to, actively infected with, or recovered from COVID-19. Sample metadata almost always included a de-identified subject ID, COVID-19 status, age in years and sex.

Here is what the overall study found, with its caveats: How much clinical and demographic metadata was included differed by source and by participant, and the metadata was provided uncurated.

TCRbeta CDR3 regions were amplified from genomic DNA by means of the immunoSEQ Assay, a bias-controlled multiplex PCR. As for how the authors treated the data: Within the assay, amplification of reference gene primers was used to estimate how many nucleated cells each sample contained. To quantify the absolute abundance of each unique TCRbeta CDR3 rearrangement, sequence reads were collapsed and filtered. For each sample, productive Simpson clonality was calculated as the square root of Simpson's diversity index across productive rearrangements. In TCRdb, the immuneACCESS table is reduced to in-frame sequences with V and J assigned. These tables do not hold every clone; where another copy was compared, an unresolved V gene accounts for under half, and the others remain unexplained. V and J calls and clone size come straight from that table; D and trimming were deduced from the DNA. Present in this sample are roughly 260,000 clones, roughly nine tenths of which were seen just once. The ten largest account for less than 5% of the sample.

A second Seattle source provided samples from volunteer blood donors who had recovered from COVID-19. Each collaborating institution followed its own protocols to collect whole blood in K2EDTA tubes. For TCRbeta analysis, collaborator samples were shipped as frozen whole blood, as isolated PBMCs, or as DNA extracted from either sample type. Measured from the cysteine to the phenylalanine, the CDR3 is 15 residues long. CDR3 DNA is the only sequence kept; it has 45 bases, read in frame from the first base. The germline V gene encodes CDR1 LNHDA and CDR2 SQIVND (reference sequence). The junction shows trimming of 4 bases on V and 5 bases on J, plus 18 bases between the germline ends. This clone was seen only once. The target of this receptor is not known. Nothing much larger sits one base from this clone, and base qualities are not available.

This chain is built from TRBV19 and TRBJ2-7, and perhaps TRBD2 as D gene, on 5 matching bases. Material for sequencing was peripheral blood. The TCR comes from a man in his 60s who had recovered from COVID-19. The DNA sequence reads TGTGCCAGTAGTACAAACCCCCGCGGAGGCCACGAGCAGTACTTC. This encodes CASSTNPRGGHEQYF.